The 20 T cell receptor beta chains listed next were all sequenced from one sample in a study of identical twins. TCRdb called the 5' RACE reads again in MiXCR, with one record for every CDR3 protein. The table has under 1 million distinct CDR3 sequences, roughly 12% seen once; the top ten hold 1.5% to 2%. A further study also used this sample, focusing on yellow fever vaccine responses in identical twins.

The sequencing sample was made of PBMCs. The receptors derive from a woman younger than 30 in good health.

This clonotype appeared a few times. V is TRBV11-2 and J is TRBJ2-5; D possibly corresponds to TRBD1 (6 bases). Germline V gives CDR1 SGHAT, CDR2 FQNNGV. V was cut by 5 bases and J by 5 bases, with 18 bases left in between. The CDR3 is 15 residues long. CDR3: CASSPTGHPEETQYF. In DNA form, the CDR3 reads TGTGCCAGCAGCCCTACGGGACACCCGGAGGAGACCCAGTACTTC.

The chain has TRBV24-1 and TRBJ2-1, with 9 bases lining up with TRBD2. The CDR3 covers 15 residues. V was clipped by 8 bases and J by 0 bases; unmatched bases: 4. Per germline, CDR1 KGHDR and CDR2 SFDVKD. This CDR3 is CATTPSGNSYNEQFF. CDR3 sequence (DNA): TGTGCCACCACGCCTAGCGGGAACTCCTACAATGAGCAGTTCTTC.

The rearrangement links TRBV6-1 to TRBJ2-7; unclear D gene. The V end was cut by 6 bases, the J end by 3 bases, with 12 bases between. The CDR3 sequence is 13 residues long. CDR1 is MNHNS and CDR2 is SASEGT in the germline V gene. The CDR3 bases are TGTGCCAGCAGCCTCCAAGACCGCTACGAGCAGTACTTC. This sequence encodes CASSLQDRYEQYF.

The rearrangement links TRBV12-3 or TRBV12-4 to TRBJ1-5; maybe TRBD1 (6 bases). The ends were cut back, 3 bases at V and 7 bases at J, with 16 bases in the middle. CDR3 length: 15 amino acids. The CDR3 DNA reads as TGTGCCAGCAGTTTCTTACAGGGCTACGGGCAGCCCCAGCATTTT. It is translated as CASSFLQGYGQPQHF.

CDR3 sequence: CSARGRSASYTNTEAFF. CDR3 DNA: TGCAGTGCTAGAGGACGTTCGGCCTCATACACCAACACTGAAGCTTTCTTT. The chain carries TRBV20-1 and TRBJ1-1; D is undetermined. This CDR3 is 17 amino acids long. V shed 1 base and J shed 2 bases, with 20 bases lying between them. CDR1 is DFQATT and CDR2 is SNEGSKA in the germline V gene (reference sequence).

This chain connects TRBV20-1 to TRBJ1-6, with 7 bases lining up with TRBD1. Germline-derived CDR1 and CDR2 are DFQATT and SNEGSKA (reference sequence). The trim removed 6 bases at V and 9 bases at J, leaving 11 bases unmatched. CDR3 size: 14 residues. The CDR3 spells CSAAPGTDISPLHF. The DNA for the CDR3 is TGCAGTGCCGCCCCCGGGACAGATATTTCACCCCTCCACTTT.

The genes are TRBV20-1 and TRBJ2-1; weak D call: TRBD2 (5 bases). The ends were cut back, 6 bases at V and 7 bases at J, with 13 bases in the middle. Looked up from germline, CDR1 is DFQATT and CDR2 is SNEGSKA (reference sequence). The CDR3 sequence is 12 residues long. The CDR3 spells CSAFERRNEQFF. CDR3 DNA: TGCAGTGCCTTTGAACGGAGGAATGAGCAGTTCTTC.

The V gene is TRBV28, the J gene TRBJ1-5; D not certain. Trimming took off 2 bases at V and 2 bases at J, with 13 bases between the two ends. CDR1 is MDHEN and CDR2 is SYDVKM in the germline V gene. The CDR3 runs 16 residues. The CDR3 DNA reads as TGTGCCAGCAGTTTAGGAAGACATGCCCGCAATCAGCCCCAGCATTTT. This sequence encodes CASSLGRHARNQPQHF.

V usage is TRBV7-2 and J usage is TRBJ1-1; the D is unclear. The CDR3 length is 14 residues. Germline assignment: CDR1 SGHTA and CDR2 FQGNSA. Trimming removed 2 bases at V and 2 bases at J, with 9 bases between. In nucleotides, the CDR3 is TGTGCCAGCAGCTTATTCTATGACAACACTGAAGCTTTCTTT. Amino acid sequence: CASSLFYDNTEAFF.

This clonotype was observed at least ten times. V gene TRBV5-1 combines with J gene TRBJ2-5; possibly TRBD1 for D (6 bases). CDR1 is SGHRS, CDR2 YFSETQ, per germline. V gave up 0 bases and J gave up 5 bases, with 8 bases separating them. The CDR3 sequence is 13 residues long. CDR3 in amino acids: CASSLGDRETQYF. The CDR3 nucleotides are TGCGCCAGCAGCTTGGGAGACAGGGAGACCCAGTACTTC.

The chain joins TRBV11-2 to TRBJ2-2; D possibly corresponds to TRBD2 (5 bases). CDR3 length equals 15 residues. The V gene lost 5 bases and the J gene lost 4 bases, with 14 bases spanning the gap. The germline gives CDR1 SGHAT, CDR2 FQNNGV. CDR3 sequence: CASSPLARGTGELFF. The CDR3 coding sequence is TGTGCCAGCAGCCCCTTAGCGCGTGGCACCGGGGAGCTGTTTTTT.

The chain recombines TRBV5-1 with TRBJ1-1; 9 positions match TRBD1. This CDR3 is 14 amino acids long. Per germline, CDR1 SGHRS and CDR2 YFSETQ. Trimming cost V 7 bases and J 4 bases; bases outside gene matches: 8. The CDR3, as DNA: TGCGCCAGCGGAAAAACAGGGGGCGGCACTGAAGCTTTCTTT. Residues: CASGKTGGGTEAFF.

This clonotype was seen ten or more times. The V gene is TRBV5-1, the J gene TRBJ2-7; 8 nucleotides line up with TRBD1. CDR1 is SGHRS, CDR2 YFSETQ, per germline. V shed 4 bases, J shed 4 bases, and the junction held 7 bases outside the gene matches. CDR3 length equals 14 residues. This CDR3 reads CASSTRDRPYEQYF. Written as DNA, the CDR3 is TGCGCCAGCAGCACGCGGGACAGGCCTTACGAGCAGTACTTC.

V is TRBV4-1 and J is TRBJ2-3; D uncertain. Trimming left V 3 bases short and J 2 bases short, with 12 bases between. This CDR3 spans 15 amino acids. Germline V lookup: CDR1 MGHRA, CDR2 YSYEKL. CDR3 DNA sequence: TGCGCCAGCAGCCAGACCAGGATTGTCACAGATACGCAGTATTTT. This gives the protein CASSQTRIVTDTQYF.

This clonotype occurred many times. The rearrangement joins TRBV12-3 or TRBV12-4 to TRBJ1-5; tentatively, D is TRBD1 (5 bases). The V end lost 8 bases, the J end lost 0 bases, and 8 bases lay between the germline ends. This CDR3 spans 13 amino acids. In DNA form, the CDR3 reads TGTGCCAGCCGACAGAATAGCAATCAGCCCCAGCATTTT. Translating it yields CASRQNSNQPQHF.

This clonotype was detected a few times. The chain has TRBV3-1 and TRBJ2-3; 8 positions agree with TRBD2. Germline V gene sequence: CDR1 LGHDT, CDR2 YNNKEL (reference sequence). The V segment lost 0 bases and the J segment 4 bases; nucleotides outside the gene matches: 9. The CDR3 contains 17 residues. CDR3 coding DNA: TGTGCCAGCAGCCAAGAGGTTGCGGGACTAGGATCAGATACGCAGTATTTT. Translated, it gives CASSQEVAGLGSDTQYF.

DNA of the CDR3: TGTGCCAGCAGCGGGGAGGGGCGTCTCTACGAGCAGTACGTC. As protein: CASSGEGRLYEQYV. The chain carries TRBV28 and TRBJ2-7, with TRBD2 identical over 7 bases. Trimming cost V 6 bases and J 3 bases; bases outside gene matches: 8. Germline V gene data show CDR1 as MDHEN and CDR2 as SYDVKM. The CDR3 sequence is 14 residues long.

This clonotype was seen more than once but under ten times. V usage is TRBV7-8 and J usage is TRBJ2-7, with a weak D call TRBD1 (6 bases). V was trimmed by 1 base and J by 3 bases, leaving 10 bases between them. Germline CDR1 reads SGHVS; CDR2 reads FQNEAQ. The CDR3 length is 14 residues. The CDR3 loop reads CASSLGVGGYEQYV. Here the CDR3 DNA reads TGTGCCAGCAGCTTAGGGGTAGGGGGCTACGAGCAGTACGTC.

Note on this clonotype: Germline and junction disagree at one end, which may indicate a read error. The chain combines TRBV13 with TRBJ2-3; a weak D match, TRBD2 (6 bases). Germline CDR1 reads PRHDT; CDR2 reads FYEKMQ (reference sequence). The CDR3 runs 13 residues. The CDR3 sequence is CASSDRDFIGPDF. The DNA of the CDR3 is TGTGCCAGCAGCGACCGGGACTTCATCGGGCCGGATTTT.

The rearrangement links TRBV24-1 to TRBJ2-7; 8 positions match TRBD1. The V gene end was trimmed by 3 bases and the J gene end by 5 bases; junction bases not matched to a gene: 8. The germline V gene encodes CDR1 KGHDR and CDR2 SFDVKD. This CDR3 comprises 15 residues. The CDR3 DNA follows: TGTGCCACCAGTGATGACGGACAGGGATCAAACGAGCAGTACTTC. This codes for CATSDDGQGSNEQYF.